The 14 T cell receptor beta chains given below trace back to one sample, sequenced in a study of beta chain features in type 1 diabetes. Sequencing targeted expressed TCRB transcripts, as all isolated RNA had been reverse transcribed. TCRdb's table, derived via immunoSEQ multiplex PCR, lists solely in-frame clones and lacks some. The table includes 900,000 or so clones, 15% to 20% detected once. Sequencing was carried out using naive CD4+ T cells from blood. These receptors all stem from a woman between 18 and 30 years old in good health.

This clone was observed a few times. The chain has TRBV13 and TRBJ2-1; D is perhaps TRBD2 (6 bases). The CDR3 sequence is 16 residues long. Germline-derived CDR1 and CDR2 are PRHDT and FYEKMQ (reference sequence). Trimming took off 4 bases at V and 3 bases at J, with 16 bases between the two ends. The CDR3 sequence: CASSSLDRGFYNEQFF. The CDR3 nucleotides are TGTGCCAGCAGCTCCCTGGACCGGGGGTTCTACAATGAGCAGTTCTTC.

This clone was seen a few times. V and J are TRBV6-6 and TRBJ1-1; tentative D call: TRBD1 (5 bases). The CDR3 sequence is 16 residues long. Germline CDR1 and CDR2: MNHNY and SVGAGI (reference sequence). Deletions cut 0 bases from V and 3 bases from J, with 14 bases between. DNA for the CDR3: TGTGCCAGCAGTTACTCGACAGCACGGGTTCACACTGAAGCTTTCTTT. It yields the protein CASSYSTARVHTEAFF.

The chain carries TRBV11-2 and TRBJ2-2; the match to TRBD2 covers 8 bases. This CDR3 has 16 residues. Germline V gene sequence: CDR1 SGHAT, CDR2 FQNNGV. V shed 5 bases and J 6 bases; nucleotides not matched to a gene: 11. CDR3 protein: CASSPRGGRNSGELFF. CDR3 DNA sequence: TGTGCCAGCAGCCCCCGGGGCGGGAGGAATTCCGGGGAGCTGTTTTTT.

This clone has a handful of counts. The chain recombines TRBV6-6 with TRBJ2-1, with unresolved D. V was cut by 9 bases and J by 10 bases, with 13 bases left in between. Germline CDR1 and CDR2: MNHNY and SVGAGI (reference sequence). The CDR3 contains 11 residues. The CDR3 sequence: CASPATPEQFF. In DNA form, the CDR3 reads TGTGCCAGTCCCGCGACCCCAGAGCAGTTCTTC.

The chain combines TRBV6-6 with TRBJ2-7, with D perhaps matching TRBD1 (5 bases). The germline CDR1 and CDR2 sequences are MNHNY and SVGAGI (reference sequence). V was cut by 0 bases and J by 0 bases, with 12 bases left in between. The CDR3 covers 16 residues. Here the CDR3 DNA reads TGTGCCAGCAGTTACTCGATGCAGGGCATCTCCTACGAGCAGTACTTC. Translating gives CASSYSMQGISYEQYF.

The chain combines TRBV19 with TRBJ2-3, with TRBD1 matching over 10 bases. This CDR3 spans 16 amino acids. CDR1 and CDR2 from the germline V gene are LNHDA and SQIVND (reference sequence). V shed 6 bases and J 6 bases; nucleotides not matched to a gene: 12. CDR3 in amino acids: CASSMSLGQGIDTQYF. CDR3 coding DNA: TGTGCCAGTAGCATGTCCTTGGGACAGGGGATTGATACGCAGTATTTT.

This clone was detected only a few times. This chain joins TRBV11-2 and TRBJ1-1, with D possibly being TRBD1 (6 bases). This CDR3 has 13 residues. V was clipped by 6 bases and J by 9 bases, with 17 bases between them. Germline-derived CDR1 and CDR2 are SGHAT and FQNNGV. CDR3 bases: TGTGCCAGCAGGAAACTCACAGGGCGTAAAGCTTTCTTT. This sequence encodes CASRKLTGRKAFF.

This clone turned up a few times. The V call is TRBV4-2, the J call TRBJ1-1, with 10 bases lining up with TRBD1. CDR3 length: 15 residues. The trim removed 4 bases at V and 7 bases at J, leaving 9 bases unmatched. Germline V CDR1 and CDR2: LGHNA, YNFKEQ. CDR3 nucleotide sequence: TGTGCCAGCAGCCGTCCCGGGACAGGGGCTTTTGAAGCTTTCTTT. Translation: CASSRPGTGAFEAFF.

This clone was seen more than once but under ten times. The genes are TRBV15 and TRBJ2-7; 9 nucleotides match TRBD2. The CDR3 covers 15 residues. The ends lost 6 bases at V and 3 bases at J; junction bases unmatched: 9. The germline V gene has CDR1 LNHNV and CDR2 YYDKDF (reference sequence). CDR3 sequence: CATRPSGNGIYEQYF. The CDR3 region has the DNA TGTGCCACCAGACCTAGCGGGAACGGCATCTACGAGCAGTACTTC. The whole variable domain, remainder taken from reference TRBV15 and TRBJ2-7, is DAMVIQNPRYQVTQFGKPVTLSCSQTLNHNVMYWYQQKSSQAPKLLFHYYDKDFNNEADTPDNFQSRRPNTSFCFLDIRSPGLGDTAMYLCATRPSGNGIYEQYFGPGTRLTVT.

V gene TRBV11-1 combines with J gene TRBJ2-3, with 10 nucleotides matching TRBD2. This CDR3 spans 18 amino acids. Per germline, CDR1 SGHAT and CDR2 FQDESV (reference sequence). V gave up 3 bases and J gave up 0 bases; unmatched junction bases: 9. CDR3 loop: CASSFGLAGVVSTDTQYF. The CDR3 DNA reads TGTGCCAGCAGCTTTGGGCTAGCGGGAGTAGTAAGCACAGATACGCAGTATTTT.

The J gene is TRBJ1-5, the V gene TRBV19; D gene uncertain. This CDR3 contains 16 residues. Per germline, CDR1 LNHDA and CDR2 SQIVND (reference sequence). The germline V and J ends were trimmed by 6 bases and 0 bases, with 15 bases remaining between them. The CDR3 DNA reads TGTGCCAGTAGAATCTCCGCAAAAAATAGCAATCAGCCCCAGCATTTT. This encodes CASRISAKNSNQPQHF.

The table lists this clone with a few counts. The J gene is TRBJ1-3, the V gene TRBV5-8; possible D gene TRBD1, 6 bases. The germline V gene has CDR1 SGHTS and CDR2 YDEGEE. Trimming left V 0 bases short and J 4 bases short, with 14 bases between. This CDR3 region has 16 residues. In DNA, the CDR3 is TGTGCCAGCAGCTTGGTGTACGGCAGGGGAGGAAACACCATATATTTT. Amino acid sequence: CASSLVYGRGGNTIYF. Based on the CDR3 plus reference TRBV5-8 and TRBJ1-3, the full variable domain is EAGVTQSPTHLIKTRGQQATLRCSPISGHTSVYWYQQALGLGLQFLLWYDEGEERNRGNFPPRFSGRQFPNYSSELNVNALELEDSALYLCASSLVYGRGGNTIYFGEGSWLTVV.

The chain couples TRBV28 to TRBJ1-4, with D perhaps matching TRBD1 (5 bases). This CDR3 is built from 15 residues. Germline CDR1 MDHEN, CDR2 SYDVKM. Deletions cut 6 bases from V and 8 bases from J, with 19 bases between. CDR3 protein: CASSRAQDLWEKLFF. CDR3 bases: TGTGCCAGCAGCCGAGCACAGGATCTTTGGGAAAAACTGTTTTTT.

The gene calls are TRBV25-1 and TRBJ2-5, with D possibly being TRBD2 (6 bases). Germline V gives CDR1 MGHDK, CDR2 SYGVNS. This CDR3 is 17 amino acids long. V dropped 4 bases and J dropped 5 bases, with 23 bases sitting between them. Here the CDR3 DNA reads TGTGCCAGCAGTGTACGACTCGGAGGGAGATCTCGGGAGACCCAGTACTTC. Protein product: CASSVRLGGRSRETQYF.